One T cell receptor (beta chain) is described in this entry. Its target is not known. Treatment denoted: over 15 received Ad26.COV2.S at low or high dose, single or two shots; several received placebo; per-sample allocation not given. Sampling happened 63 days after the first vaccine or placebo injection. As its vector, the vaccine had Ad26, which expressed Wuhan-strain SARS-CoV-2 spike. The data are from a study of Ad26.COV2.S vaccination and SARS-CoV-2 variants. Across the study: The donor participated in the COV1001 trial, in its Ad26.COV2.S arm. Once, or twice with 56 days between doses, Ad26.COV2.S was given intramuscularly. Study-level results: Non-spike TCR breadth was similar in vaccine and placebo recipients.

The assay was immunoSEQ multiplex PCR, and TCRdb's table has in-frame clones only and misses some. The sample includes approximately 350,000 clones, roughly 84% of them seen just once. There are 15 residues in the CDR3. Trimming shortened V by 4 bases and J by 0 bases, and 12 bases separated the two germline ends. Germline V lookup: CDR1 LGHDT, CDR2 YNNKEL (reference sequence). The sequencing here drew on peripheral blood, taken in a trial of Ad26.COV2.S vaccine versus placebo. The clonotype comes from a person between 18 and 60 years old who received the Ad26.COV2.S COVID-19 vaccine or a placebo. This chain uses TRBV3-1 (or the pseudogene TRBV3-2) with TRBJ1-1; possibly TRBD1 for D (6 bases). The DNA for the CDR3 is TGTGCCAGCAGCCTCTCAGGGGATCTGAACACTGAAGCTTTCTTT. Its translation: CASSLSGDLNTEAFF.